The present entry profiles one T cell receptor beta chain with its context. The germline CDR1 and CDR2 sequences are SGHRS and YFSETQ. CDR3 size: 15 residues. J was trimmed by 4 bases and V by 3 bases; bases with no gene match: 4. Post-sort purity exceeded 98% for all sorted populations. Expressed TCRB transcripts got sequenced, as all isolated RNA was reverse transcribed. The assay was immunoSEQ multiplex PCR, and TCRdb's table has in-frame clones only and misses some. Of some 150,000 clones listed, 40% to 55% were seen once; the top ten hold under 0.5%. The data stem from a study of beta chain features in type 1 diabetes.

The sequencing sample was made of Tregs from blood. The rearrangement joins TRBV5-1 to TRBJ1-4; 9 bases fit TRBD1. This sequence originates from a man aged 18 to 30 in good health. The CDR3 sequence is CASSSTGGHNEKLFF. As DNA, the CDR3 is TGCGCCAGCAGCTCTACAGGGGGCCATAATGAAAAACTGTTTTTT.